This is a list of T cell receptor beta chains from one sample in a study of glioma-infiltrating T cells after dendritic cell vaccination. Libraries were prepared by immunoSEQ multiplex PCR; TCRdb keeps only in-frame clonotypes and omits some of them. The sample consists of some 73,000 clones, roughly four fifths of them appearing once. The source material was blood, sampled before dendritic cell vaccination. The receptors derive from a human donor with glioblastoma. CDR3s include the opening cysteine and the closing phenylalanine or tryptophan. The order of the fields is V gene, J gene, D gene, CDR3 length, clone size, CDR3 protein, CDR3 DNA. A D gene is named only where the DNA matches it firmly. A clone size is listed for some rows: how often the clone was seen (once, few, many), or a class if it is expanded.

V: TRBV11-3; J: TRBJ2-1; D: NA; length: 16; size: once; CDR3: CASSLGLWVGDNEQFF; DNA: TGTGCCAGCAGCTTAGGATTGTGGGTTGGAGACAATGAGCAGTTCTTC
V: TRBV5-3; J: TRBJ1-1; D: NA; length: 15; size: NA; CDR3: CARSFPGRGGTEAFF; DNA: TGTGCCAGAAGCTTCCCGGGACGGGGGGGCACTGAAGCTTTCTTT
V: TRBV6-1; J: TRBJ2-7; D: NA; length: 14; size: NA; CDR3: CASSPRLLVYEQYF; DNA: TGTGCCAGCAGCCCTAGGCTCCTGGTCTACGAGCAGTACTTC
V: TRBV6-6; J: TRBJ2-5; D: NA; length: 14; size: NA; CDR3: CASSQGPAQETQYF; DNA: TGTGCCAGCAGCCAGGGCCCGGCCCAGGAGACCCAGTACTTC
V: TRBV29-1; J: TRBJ1-5; D: NA; length: 13; size: NA; CDR3: CSVGAGPDQPQHF; DNA: TGCAGCGTTGGGGCGGGACCTGATCAGCCCCAGCATTTT
V: TRBV7-9; J: TRBJ1-2; D: NA; length: 13; size: NA; CDR3: CASSQDRHSPYTF; DNA: TGTGCCAGCAGCCAGGACAGACACTCGCCCTACACCTTC
V: TRBV6-5; J: TRBJ2-1; D: TRBD2; length: 15; size: once; CDR3: CASSYSGGSYNEQFF; DNA: TGTGCCAGCAGTTACTCTGGCGGGAGCTACAATGAGCAGTTCTTC
V: TRBV6-5; J: TRBJ1-5; D: TRBD1; length: 15; size: NA; CDR3: CASTLTGTSNQPQHF; DNA: TGTGCCAGCACTTTGACAGGGACAAGCAATCAGCCCCAGCATTTT
V: TRBV5-1; J: TRBJ2-5; D: NA; length: 14; size: NA; CDR3: CASSLGTYQETQYF; DNA: TGCGCCAGCAGCCTCGGGACTTACCAAGAGACCCAGTACTTC
V: TRBV6-1; J: TRBJ2-5; D: TRBD2; length: 15; size: NA; CDR3: CASTPRASGQETQYF; DNA: TGTGCCAGCACCCCCCGGGCTAGCGGACAAGAGACCCAGTACTTC
V: TRBV6-5; J: TRBJ2-1; D: NA; length: 14; size: NA; CDR3: CASSGALDYNEQFF; DNA: TGTGCCAGCAGTGGGGCACTGGACTACAATGAGCAGTTCTTC
V: TRBV6-1; J: TRBJ1-5; D: NA; length: 15; size: few; CDR3: CASSDRGSSNQPQHF; DNA: TGTGCCAGCAGTGACAGGGGATCTAGCAATCAGCCCCAGCATTTT
V: TRBV6-1; J: TRBJ2-1; D: NA; length: 13; size: NA; CDR3: CASNTGIYNEQFF; DNA: TGTGCCAGCAACACAGGAATCTACAATGAGCAGTTCTTC
V: TRBV6-5; J: TRBJ2-1; D: TRBD2; length: 15; size: NA; CDR3: CASSRLAGPYNEQFF; DNA: TGTGCCAGCAGTAGACTAGCGGGACCCTACAATGAGCAGTTCTTC
V: TRBV19; J: TRBJ1-2; D: TRBD1; length: 13; size: NA; CDR3: CASSAGGGYGYTF; DNA: TGTGCCAGTAGCGCAGGGGGCGGATATGGCTACACCTTC
V: TRBV30; J: TRBJ2-3; D: NA; length: 14; size: NA; CDR3: CAWRQGLRTDTQYF; DNA: TGTGCCTGGAGGCAGGGGTTACGCACAGATACGCAGTATTTT
V: TRBV9; J: TRBJ2-3; D: TRBD2; length: 17; size: NA; CDR3: CASSVGLAGTSTDTQYF; DNA: TGTGCCAGCAGCGTAGGACTAGCGGGGACTTCCACAGATACGCAGTATTTT
V: TRBV7-9; J: TRBJ2-7; D: NA; length: 13; size: NA; CDR3: CASSRGGSYEQYF; DNA: TGTGCCAGCAGCCGAGGGGGCTCCTACGAGCAGTACTTC
V: TRBV19; J: TRBJ1-5; D: NA; length: 13; size: NA; CDR3: CASSNWANQPQHF; DNA: TGTGCCAGTAGTAATTGGGCCAATCAGCCCCAGCATTTT
V: TRBV19; J: TRBJ1-1; D: NA; length: 15; size: NA; CDR3: CASRGGPAGNTEAFF; DNA: TGTGCCAGTCGGGGGGGACCGGCGGGAAACACTGAAGCTTTCTTT
V: TRBV5-1; J: TRBJ2-5; D: NA; length: 13; size: NA; CDR3: CASSLGQGGTQYF; DNA: TGCGCCAGCAGCTTGGGACAAGGAGGGACCCAGTACTTC
V: TRBV9; J: TRBJ2-1; D: TRBD2; length: 17; size: NA; CDR3: CASSAFGGLAGAGEQFF; DNA: TGTGCCAGCAGCGCCTTCGGAGGACTAGCGGGAGCGGGTGAGCAGTTCTTC
V: TRBV6-1; J: TRBJ1-2; D: TRBD1; length: 14; size: NA; CDR3: CASEPGQGVNGYTF; DNA: TGTGCCAGTGAACCGGGACAGGGGGTCAATGGCTACACCTTC
V: TRBV27; J: TRBJ1-6; D: NA; length: 15; size: once; CDR3: CASSGGIRRTSPLHF; DNA: TGTGCCAGCAGTGGGGGGATTCGGCGGACCTCACCCCTCCACTTT
V: TRBV4-1; J: TRBJ1-3; D: NA; length: 17; size: NA; CDR3: CASSPIRRGFTGNTIYF; DNA: TGCGCCAGCAGCCCGATACGAAGGGGTTTCACTGGAAACACCATATATTTT
V: TRBV15; J: TRBJ1-2; D: NA; length: 15; size: once; CDR3: CATSREVGDTYGYTF; DNA: TGTGCCACCAGCAGGGAGGTGGGGGACACCTATGGCTACACCTTC
V: TRBV5-4; J: TRBJ2-1; D: NA; length: 15; size: few; CDR3: CASSLVAGPRNEQFF; DNA: TGTGCCAGCAGCTTGGTGGCGGGGCCTCGCAATGAGCAGTTCTTC
V: TRBV5-6; J: TRBJ2-1; D: TRBD2; length: 18; size: NA; CDR3: CASSLLRLAVSSYNEQFF; DNA: TGTGCCAGCAGCTTGCTCCGACTAGCGGTAAGCTCCTACAATGAGCAGTTCTTC
V: TRBV11-2; J: TRBJ1-4; D: TRBD1; length: 15; size: few; CDR3: CASSLAGTGIEKLFF; DNA: TGTGCCAGCAGCTTAGCCGGGACAGGGATCGAAAAACTGTTTTTT
V: TRBV19; J: TRBJ1-4; D: TRBD1; length: 13; size: few; CDR3: CATEGAVREKLFF; DNA: TGTGCCACCGAGGGGGCGGTTCGGGAAAAACTGTTTTTT
V: TRBV6-1; J: TRBJ1-5; D: NA; length: 13; size: NA; CDR3: CASSGGGNQPQHF; DNA: TGTGCCAGCAGTGGCGGCGGGAATCAGCCCCAGCATTTT
V: TRBV28; J: TRBJ1-2; D: NA; length: 14; size: NA; CDR3: CASSIMGGGYGYTF; DNA: TGTGCCAGCAGTATTATGGGGGGAGGCTATGGCTACACCTTC
V: TRBV7-8; J: TRBJ2-5; D: NA; length: 15; size: NA; CDR3: CASSLDPGRQETQYF; DNA: TGTGCCAGCAGCTTAGATCCAGGGAGGCAAGAGACCCAGTACTTC
V: TRBV6-6; J: TRBJ2-2; D: TRBD1; length: 15; size: many; CDR3: CASSYQGADTGELFF; DNA: TGTGCCAGCAGTTATCAGGGGGCGGACACCGGGGAGCTGTTTTTT
V: TRBV27; J: TRBJ1-2; D: NA; length: 16; size: NA; CDR3: CASSLSKGWTVYGYTF; DNA: TGTGCCAGCAGTTTATCGAAGGGGTGGACCGTCTATGGCTACACCTTC
V: TRBV30; J: TRBJ1-1; D: TRBD1; length: 12; size: NA; CDR3: CAWRPQGVEAFF; DNA: TGTGCCTGGAGGCCCCAGGGGGTTGAAGCTTTCTTT
V: TRBV10-3; J: TRBJ2-2; D: NA; length: 16; size: NA; CDR3: CAISEKGRGHTGELFF; DNA: TGTGCCATCAGTGAGAAAGGCAGGGGACACACCGGGGAGCTGTTTTTT
V: TRBV11-3; J: TRBJ2-1; D: NA; length: 12; size: NA; CDR3: CASSRQYNEQFF; DNA: TGTGCCAGCAGCCGACAGTACAATGAGCAGTTCTTC
V: TRBV5-6; J: TRBJ2-5; D: NA; length: 13; size: NA; CDR3: CASSWTAEETQYF; DNA: TGTGCCAGCAGCTGGACAGCCGAAGAGACCCAGTACTTC
V: TRBV5-6; J: TRBJ1-2; D: NA; length: 13; size: NA; CDR3: CASSLEGRGGYTF; DNA: TGTGCCAGCAGCTTGGAGGGGCGAGGAGGCTACACCTTC
V: TRBV2; J: TRBJ2-2; D: NA; length: 14; size: NA; CDR3: CASSGQGFTGELFF; DNA: TGTGCCAGCAGTGGGCAGGGTTTTACCGGGGAGCTGTTTTTT
V: TRBV2; J: TRBJ1-2; D: NA; length: 12; size: NA; CDR3: CAGRDINYGYTF; DNA: TGTGCCGGCAGGGACATAAACTATGGCTACACCTTC
V: TRBV9; J: TRBJ2-2; D: NA; length: 15; size: NA; CDR3: CASSVGTRVTGELFF; DNA: TGTGCCAGCAGCGTAGGAACTCGAGTCACCGGGGAGCTGTTTTTT
V: TRBV29-1; J: TRBJ1-2; D: NA; length: 14; size: NA; CDR3: CSVEGREGTDGYTF; DNA: TGCAGCGTTGAAGGTCGGGAGGGGACGGATGGCTACACCTTC
V: TRBV6-5; J: TRBJ1-5; D: NA; length: 15; size: NA; CDR3: CASSYSGGQRQPQHF; DNA: TGTGCCAGCAGTTACTCGGGGGGGCAACGGCAGCCCCAGCATTTT
V: TRBV5-4; J: TRBJ2-1; D: TRBD2; length: 15; size: NA; CDR3: CASSWGEGIYNEQFF; DNA: TGTGCCAGCAGCTGGGGGGAGGGGATCTACAATGAGCAGTTCTTC
V: TRBV5-6; J: TRBJ1-2; D: NA; length: 14; size: NA; CDR3: CASSLAGIDYGYTF; DNA: TGTGCCAGCAGCTTGGCGGGTATAGACTATGGCTACACCTTC
V: TRBV6-4; J: TRBJ1-1; D: NA; length: 15; size: NA; CDR3: CASRVFGGTNTEAFF; DNA: TGTGCCAGCAGGGTCTTTGGGGGGACGAACACTGAAGCTTTCTTT
V: TRBV19; J: TRBJ1-3; D: TRBD1; length: 14; size: few; CDR3: CASSSDRAGNTIYF; DNA: TGTGCCAGTAGTTCAGACAGGGCTGGAAACACCATATATTTT
V: TRBV19; J: TRBJ1-2; D: NA; length: 19; size: NA; CDR3: CASSKWTDRGGGPRYGYTF; DNA: TGTGCCAGTAGTAAATGGACTGACAGAGGGGGGGGACCACGCTATGGCTACACCTTC
V: TRBV6-1; J: TRBJ1-2; D: NA; length: 13; size: NA; CDR3: CASSERGLDGYTF; DNA: TGTGCCAGCAGTGAGCGGGGGCTGGATGGCTACACCTTC
V: TRBV7-8; J: TRBJ1-3; D: TRBD1; length: 15; size: NA; CDR3: CASSRQGASGNTIYF; DNA: TGTGCCAGCAGCCGACAGGGGGCTTCTGGAAACACCATATATTTT
V: TRBV19; J: TRBJ1-2; D: TRBD1; length: 15; size: NA; CDR3: CASSERTGQRSGYTF; DNA: TGTGCCAGTAGCGAAAGGACAGGGCAAAGAAGCGGCTACACCTTC
V: TRBV6-1; J: TRBJ1-2; D: NA; length: 14; size: NA; CDR3: CASRETGFDYGYTF; DNA: TGTGCCAGCAGGGAAACAGGGTTCGACTATGGCTACACCTTC